A selection of T cell receptor beta chains follows, all from one sample in a study of blood T cell repertoires in COVID-19. The data were produced by immunoSEQ multiplex PCR, yet TCRdb's version contains in-frame clones alone and is incomplete. The sample yields approximately 31,000 clones, 90% seen once. Sequencing was done on a sample of peripheral blood. The receptor set was obtained from a human donor in a cohort sampled during active COVID-19. Each CDR3 is given with its conserved first and last residue.

J: TRBJ2-7; V: TRBV5-1; CDR3: CASSLGRGGEQYF
J: TRBJ2-5; V: TRBV7-2; CDR3: CASSHQGTGHQETQYF
J: TRBJ2-3; V: TRBV3-1/TRBV3-2; CDR3: CASSQERSRGTQYF
J: TRBJ2-5; V: TRBV18; CDR3: CASSPATLQETQYF
J: TRBJ2-7; V: TRBV5-6; CDR3: CASSLGLDALEQYF
J: TRBJ2-1; V: TRBV27; CDR3: CASGAGGPYNEQFF
J: TRBJ2-7; V: TRBV4-2; CDR3: CASSPRYRGQGVKGPRDEQYF
J: TRBJ2-1; V: TRBV19; CDR3: CASSIGYGRPTLNEQFF
J: TRBJ2-6; V: TRBV19; CDR3: CASRIRTGGRSGANVLTF
J: TRBJ2-7; V: TRBV7-8; CDR3: CASSLGGGSYEQYF
J: TRBJ2-7; V: TRBV6-5; CDR3: CASSLGSGGSYEQYF
J: TRBJ2-7; V: TRBV3-1/TRBV3-2; CDR3: CASSPVLGAGREQYF
J: TRBJ2-5; V: TRBV5-1; CDR3: CASSYDLGQGAYF
J: TRBJ2-2; V: TRBV11-2; CDR3: CASSWASEELFF
J: TRBJ1-1; V: TRBV7-3; CDR3: CASSREGSWGGVNTEAFF
J: TRBJ1-3; V: TRBV14; CDR3: CASSLHGGNTIYF
J: TRBJ2-7; V: TRBV28; CDR3: CASEGGQASSYEQYF
J: TRBJ1-4; V: TRBV10-3; CDR3: CAISQGAANEKLFF
J: TRBJ2-1; V: TRBV30; CDR3: CAWSWTGNNEQFF
J: TRBJ1-2; V: TRBV6-6; CDR3: CASSYKQVYGYTF
J: TRBJ2-7; V: TRBV7-8; CDR3: CASSWDRPTYEQYF
J: TRBJ2-2; V: TRBV5-1; CDR3: CASSLGLAGHTGELFF
J: TRBJ2-6; V: TRBV24-1; CDR3: CATSEAGGANVLTF
J: TRBJ2-2; V: TRBV7-9; CDR3: CASSGWDRGLGTGELFF
J: TRBJ2-3; V: TRBV29-1; CDR3: CSVVDRSTDTQYF
J: TRBJ2-1; V: TRBV19; CDR3: CASRQTGVSYNEQFF
J: TRBJ2-1; V: TRBV1; CDR3: CTSRISGRLSEQFF
J: TRBJ2-5; V: TRBV6-4; CDR3: CASSVEAGGETQYF
J: TRBJ1-6; V: TRBV19; CDR3: CASSTGQDNSPLHF
J: TRBJ1-5; V: TRBV30; CDR3: CAWSVRTAGSNQPQHF
J: TRBJ1-5; V: TRBV28; CDR3: CASSLGGQINQPQHF
J: TRBJ1-2; V: TRBV7-9; CDR3: CASSTTRGSAEGYTF
J: TRBJ1-1; V: TRBV5-1; CDR3: CASSLSAGGSEAFF
J: TRBJ1-1; V: TRBV6-5; CDR3: CASSLVEGNTEAFF
J: TRBJ2-2; V: TRBV18; CDR3: CASSPILAGGELFF
J: TRBJ1-5; V: TRBV12-3/TRBV12-4; CDR3: CASSFRRGPQHF
J: TRBJ2-1; V: TRBV4-1; CDR3: CASSQGQGAYNEQFF
J: TRBJ1-5; V: TRBV5-1; CDR3: CASSFLVDQPQHF
J: TRBJ1-4; V: TRBV18; CDR3: CASSRQSTNEKLFF
J: TRBJ2-6; V: TRBV6-5; CDR3: CASRAPNSGANVLTF
J: TRBJ1-1; V: TRBV7-9; CDR3: CASSPSGFEAFF
J: TRBJ2-3; V: TRBV7-9; CDR3: CASSLVGTRNIAQYF
J: TRBJ1-6; V: TRBV28; CDR3: CASSQLQTGMNSPLHF
J: TRBJ2-7; V: TRBV28; CDR3: CASTLRLGSYEQYF
J: TRBJ1-5; V: TRBV7-9; CDR3: CASSRGIGNQPQHF
J: TRBJ2-2; V: TRBV3-1/TRBV3-2; CDR3: CASSRVGTGPKGELFF
J: TRBJ2-7; V: TRBV5-1; CDR3: CASSLRGAETASSYEQYF
J: TRBJ2-2; V: TRBV3-1/TRBV3-2; CDR3: CATSPRDGELFF